Listed below are T cell receptor beta chains from one sample, sequenced in a study of CD8 T cells in ankylosing spondylitis. MiXCR, run by TCRdb on the 5' RACE reads, gives a single entry per CDR3 protein. This table has 250,000 to 350,000 distinct CDR3 sequences, 7.5% to 9% appearing once. Sequencing input: blood, either unsorted or a sorted T cell fraction (not recorded which). The receptors derive from a male donor with ankylosing spondylitis. The CDR3 runs from the conserved cysteine through the conserved F or W. A D gene is named only where the DNA matches it firmly. Clone size, where shown, is once, few, many, or a class for clones that have expanded.

TRBV7-2,-,TRBJ2-3,-,TGTGCCAGCAGCGTAGCTGGTGCGGAGACAGATACGCAGTATTTT,CASSVAGAETDTQYF
TRBV29-1,few,TRBJ2-7,-,TGCAGCGTTGCCCAGAGTAACTACGAGCAGTACTTC,CSVAQSNYEQYF
TRBV2,few,TRBJ1-2,-,TGTGCCAGCAGGGGAGAGCTAGTTAACTATGGCTACACCTTC,CASRGELVNYGYTF
TRBV29-1,many,TRBJ1-4,TRBD1,TGCAGCGGCCGGACAGGGCCTAATGAAAAACTGTTTTTT,CSGRTGPNEKLFF
TRBV20-1,few,TRBJ2-1,TRBD2,TGCAGCGTCAGTCGTCCGCTAGCGGGATACTCCTACAATGAGCAGTTCTTC,CSVSRPLAGYSYNEQFF
TRBV28,many,TRBJ2-1,TRBD1,TGTGCCAGCAGTACGGGACAGCTATCCTACAATGAGCAGTTCTTC,CASSTGQLSYNEQFF
TRBV29-1,many,TRBJ2-7,-,TGCAGCGTTGCCCGGGGGAATCCCTACGAGCAGTACTTC,CSVARGNPYEQYF
TRBV11-3,many,TRBJ2-1,-,TGTGCCAGCAGCTTACTAACCGGGGACTACAATGAGCAGTTCTTC,CASSLLTGDYNEQFF
TRBV29-1,few,TRBJ2-3,-,TGCAGCGTTGCCGGGGTTAGTAGCACAGATACGCAGTATTTT,CSVAGVSSTDTQYF
TRBV29-1,many,TRBJ1-5,TRBD1,TGCAGCGTTTCCGGGACAGGGAGTCAGCCCCAGCATTTT,CSVSGTGSQPQHF
TRBV4-3,many,TRBJ2-2,-,TGCGCCAGCAGCCAAGGACCCGGGAGGAACACCGGGGAGCTGTTTTTT,CASSQGPGRNTGELFF
TRBV2,few,TRBJ1-3,-,TGTGCAATAGGGGAGGCCGGAAACACCATATATTTT,CAIGEAGNTIYF
TRBV5-1,many,TRBJ2-2,-,TGCGCCAGCAGCTTGGAGATACTAGAGGTCGGGGAGCTGTTTTTT,CASSLEILEVGELFF
TRBV10-3,many,TRBJ2-1,TRBD2,TGTGCCATCAGTGGTCCCCCTGGGACTAAAAAGTACAATGAGCAGTTCTTC,CAISGPPGTKKYNEQFF
TRBV5-1,few,TRBJ2-1,-,TGCGCCAGCAGGGTACAGGGAGAAAGCAATGAGCAGTTCTTC,CASRVQGESNEQFF
TRBV5-1,many,TRBJ2-3,-,TGCGCCAGCAGCTTGGCCGGGACATCTGACACAGATACGCAGTATTTT,CASSLAGTSDTDTQYF
TRBV18,-,TRBJ2-7,TRBD2,TGTGCCAGCTCCCCTAGCGGGAGTCAGACCTACGAGCAGTACTTC,CASSPSGSQTYEQYF
TRBV5-1,few,TRBJ2-1,-,TGCGCCAGCAGCTGGGACTTAGTCAATTCACTAGAGCAGTTCTTC,CASSWDLVNSLEQFF
TRBV5-1,few,TRBJ2-7,TRBD2,TGCGCCAGCAGCTTGGAGGTTCGGGCTAGCGGGAGCTACGAGCAGTACTTC,CASSLEVRASGSYEQYF
TRBV27,-,TRBJ1-2,-,TGTGCCAGCAGTTGGGGTGCGGACGGTGTAGGTGGCTACACCTTC,CASSWGADGVGGYTF
TRBV28,few,TRBJ2-3,-,TGTGCCAGCAGTTTATCCAATAACCCCACCCTAATTCCTACGCAGTATTTT,CASSLSNNPTLIPTQYF
TRBV7-9,-,TRBJ2-1,TRBD2,TGTGCCAGCAGCTGGGGTAGCGGGTACAATGAGCAGTTCTTC,CASSWGSGYNEQFF
TRBV6-1,few,TRBJ2-5,TRBD1,TGTGCCAGCAGGGGACAGATAGAGACCCAGTACTTC,CASRGQIETQYF
TRBV5-8,many,TRBJ1-5,-,TGTGCCAGCAGCTTTGGGGCTTCGCCCCAGCATTTT,CASSFGASPQHF
TRBV20-1,few,TRBJ2-5,TRBD2,TGCAGTGCTAGAGTGAGCGGGAGATCGTGGGAGACCCAGTACTTC,CSARVSGRSWETQYF
TRBV7-9,-,TRBJ2-5,TRBD1,TGTGCCAGCAGCACGCACACAGGGGGCTATGAGACCCAGTACTTC,CASSTHTGGYETQYF
TRBV7-9,-,TRBJ2-1,-,TGTGCCAGCAGCTTAAAGGGGACAAGGGTCTACAATGAGCAGTTCTTC,CASSLKGTRVYNEQFF
TRBV11-3,many,TRBJ2-1,-,TGTGCCAGCAGCGCGGGACCCTACAATGAGCAGTTCTTC,CASSAGPYNEQFF
TRBV2,-,TRBJ2-3,-,TGTGCCAGCATGGGGGACCGGAATAAGGATACGCAGTATTTT,CASMGDRNKDTQYF
TRBV6-1,few,TRBJ2-1,-,TGTGCCAGCAGTGCCCAGGGACCGGGGGAGCAGTTCTTC,CASSAQGPGEQFF
TRBV6-1,-,TRBJ2-7,TRBD1,TGTTCGAGAGGGACAGGGGCCCAACCGGACTACGAGCAGTACTTC,CSRGTGAQPDYEQYF
TRBV24-1,-,TRBJ2-3,-,TGTGCCACCGGGGCCGGGAGCGGGACGCAGTATTTT,CATGAGSGTQYF
TRBV9,many,TRBJ1-2,-,TGTGCCAGCAGCGTGACTCCATCGGGCTATGGCTACACCTTC,CASSVTPSGYGYTF
TRBV11-1,many,TRBJ2-1,-,TGTGCCAGCAGCTTAGCTCCGGTGAGCTCCTACAATGAGCAGTTCTTC,CASSLAPVSSYNEQFF
TRBV3-1,many,TRBJ2-1,TRBD2,TGTGCCAGCAGCCCGAGGACTAGTGGAGTTGAGCAGTTCTTC,CASSPRTSGVEQFF
TRBV11-2,many,TRBJ2-1,TRBD2,TGTGCCAGCAGCCGACAGGGACTAGCGGACTACAATGAGCAGTTCTTC,CASSRQGLADYNEQFF
TRBV6-1,many,TRBJ1-5,TRBD1,TGTGCCAGCAGACCGAGGGGAGGGGGCTTTCAGCCCCAGCATTTT,CASRPRGGGFQPQHF
TRBV18,-,TRBJ1-1,-,TGTGCCAGCTCACCACCGGCAGGGGTGGGGACTGAAGCTTTCTTT,CASSPPAGVGTEAFF
TRBV7-6,-,TRBJ2-3,TRBD2,TGTGCCAGCAGCTTAGGGGGAGGGCGCGATACGCAGTATTTT,CASSLGGGRDTQYF
TRBV6-1,-,TRBJ2-7,TRBD1,TGTGCCAGCAGCAATCAACGCCGGGACAGGGGCTACGAGCAGTACTTC,CASSNQRRDRGYEQYF
TRBV19,-,TRBJ1-1,-,TGTGCCAGTAGGTCTACCTCAGCTGGGAACACTGAAGCTTTCTTT,CASRSTSAGNTEAFF
TRBV12-3/TRBV12-4,few,TRBJ2-5,-,TGTGCCAGCAGCTATACTAAAGAGACCCAGTACTTC,CASSYTKETQYF
TRBV3-1,-,TRBJ2-2,-,TGTGCCAGCAGCTTCGGGCCACCTGGGGCTGCCGGGGAGCTGTTTTTT,CASSFGPPGAAGELFF